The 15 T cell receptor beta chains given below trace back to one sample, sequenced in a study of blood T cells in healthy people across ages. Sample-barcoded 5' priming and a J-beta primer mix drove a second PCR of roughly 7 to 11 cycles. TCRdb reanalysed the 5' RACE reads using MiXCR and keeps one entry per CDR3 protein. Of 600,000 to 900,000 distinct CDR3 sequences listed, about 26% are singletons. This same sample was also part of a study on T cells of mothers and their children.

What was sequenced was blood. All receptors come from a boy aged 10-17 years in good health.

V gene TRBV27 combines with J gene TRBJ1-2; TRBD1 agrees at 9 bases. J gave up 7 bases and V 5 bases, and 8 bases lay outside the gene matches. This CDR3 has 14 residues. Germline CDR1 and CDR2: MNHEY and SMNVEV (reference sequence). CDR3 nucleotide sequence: TGTGCCAGCAGTATGGGACAGGGAGGTGGTGGCTACACCTTC. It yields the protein CASSMGQGGGGYTF.

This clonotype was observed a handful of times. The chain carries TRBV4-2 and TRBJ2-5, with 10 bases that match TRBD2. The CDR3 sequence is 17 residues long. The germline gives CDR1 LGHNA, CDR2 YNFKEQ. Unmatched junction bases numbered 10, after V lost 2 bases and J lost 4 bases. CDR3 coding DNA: TGTGCCAGCAGCCAAATGGTGACTAGCGGGTTTGGAGAGACCCAGTACTTC. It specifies CASSQMVTSGFGETQYF.

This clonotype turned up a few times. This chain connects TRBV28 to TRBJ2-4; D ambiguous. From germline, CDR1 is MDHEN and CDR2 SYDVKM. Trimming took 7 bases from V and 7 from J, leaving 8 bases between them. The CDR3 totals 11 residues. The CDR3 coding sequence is TGTGCCAGCACCCAGAGGAACATTCAGTACTTC. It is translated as CASTQRNIQYF. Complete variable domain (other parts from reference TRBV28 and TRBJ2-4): DVKVTQSSRYLVKRTGEKVFLECVQDMDHENMFWYRQDPGLGLRLIYFSYDVKMKEKGDIPEGYSVSREKKERFSLILESASTNQTSMYLCASTQRNIQYFGAGTRLSVL.

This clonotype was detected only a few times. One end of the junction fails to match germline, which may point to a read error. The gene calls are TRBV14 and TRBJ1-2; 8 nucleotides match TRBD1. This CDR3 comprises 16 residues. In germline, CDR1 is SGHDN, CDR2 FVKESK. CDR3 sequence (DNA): TGCGCCAGCAGCCAAGTCGGACAGGGCCTCAACTATGGCTACACCTTC. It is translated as CASSQVGQGLNYGYTF.

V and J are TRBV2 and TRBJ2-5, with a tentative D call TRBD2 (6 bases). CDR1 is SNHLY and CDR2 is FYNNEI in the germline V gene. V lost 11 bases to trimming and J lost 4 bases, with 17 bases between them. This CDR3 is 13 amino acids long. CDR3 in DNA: TGTGCCGGACGACTCGCCGGGGGAGAGACCCAGTACTTC. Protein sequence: CAGRLAGGETQYF. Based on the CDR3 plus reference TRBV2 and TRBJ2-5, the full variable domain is EPEVTQTPSHQVTQMGQEVILRCVPISNHLYFYWYRQILGQKVEFLVSFYNNEISEKSEIFDDQFSVERPDGSNFTLKIRSTKLEDSAMYFCAGRLAGGETQYFGPGTRLLVL.

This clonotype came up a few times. The CDR3 DNA follows: TGTGCCAGCAGTTACTCGAAACGGGGGGACCGGAATGAGCAGTTCTTC. It is translated as CASSYSKRGDRNEQFF. This chain links TRBV6-5 with TRBJ2-7; 7 bases align to TRBD2. Gene TRBJ2-1 matches the end of the DNA better, so the J call may be wrong. The CDR3 has 16 amino acids. Germline V gene lookup returns CDR1 MNHEY and CDR2 SVGAGI.

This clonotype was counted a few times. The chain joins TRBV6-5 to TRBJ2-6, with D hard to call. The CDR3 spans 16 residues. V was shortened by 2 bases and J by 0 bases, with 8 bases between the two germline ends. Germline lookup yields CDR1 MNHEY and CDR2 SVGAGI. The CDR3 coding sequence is TGTGCCAGCAGTTACAGCGCAAACTCTGGGGCCAACGTCCTGACTTTC. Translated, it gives CASSYSANSGANVLTF.

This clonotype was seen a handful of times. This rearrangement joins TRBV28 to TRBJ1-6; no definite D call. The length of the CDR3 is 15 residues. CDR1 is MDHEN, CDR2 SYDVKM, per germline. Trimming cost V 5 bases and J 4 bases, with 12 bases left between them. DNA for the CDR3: TGTGCCAGCAGTACGAAAAAAGGGTATAATTCACCCCTCCACTTT. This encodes CASSTKKGYNSPLHF.

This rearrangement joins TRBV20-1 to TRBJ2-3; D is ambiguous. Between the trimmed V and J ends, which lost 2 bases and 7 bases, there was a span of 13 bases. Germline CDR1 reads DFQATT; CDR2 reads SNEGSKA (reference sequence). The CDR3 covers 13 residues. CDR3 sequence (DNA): TGCAGTGCTAGACTACCTACGAGGAATACGCAGTATTTT. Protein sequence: CSARLPTRNTQYF.

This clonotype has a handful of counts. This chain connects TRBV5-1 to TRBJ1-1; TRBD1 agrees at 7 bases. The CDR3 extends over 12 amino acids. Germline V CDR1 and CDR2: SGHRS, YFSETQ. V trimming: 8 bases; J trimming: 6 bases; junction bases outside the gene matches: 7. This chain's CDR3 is CASRQGGSEAFF. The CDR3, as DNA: TGCGCCAGTCGACAGGGCGGGTCTGAAGCTTTCTTT.

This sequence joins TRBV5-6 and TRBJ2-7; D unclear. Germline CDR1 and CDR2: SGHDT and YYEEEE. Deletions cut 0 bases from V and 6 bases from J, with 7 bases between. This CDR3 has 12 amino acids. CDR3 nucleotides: TGTGCCAGCAGCTTGGGACCATCCGAGCAGTACTTC. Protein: CASSLGPSEQYF.

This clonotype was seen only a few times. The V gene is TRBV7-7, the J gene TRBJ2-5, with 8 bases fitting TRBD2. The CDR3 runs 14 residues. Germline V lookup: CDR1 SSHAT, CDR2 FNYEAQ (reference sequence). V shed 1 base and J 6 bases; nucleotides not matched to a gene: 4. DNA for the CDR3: TGTGCCAGCAGCTTAGAAGCGGGGGTACAGACCCAGTACTTC. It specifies CASSLEAGVQTQYF. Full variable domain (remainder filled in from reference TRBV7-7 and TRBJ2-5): GAGVSQSPRYKVTKRGQDVTLRCDPISSHATLYWYQQALGQGPEFLTYFNYEAQPDKSGLPSDRFSAERPEGSISTLTIQRTEQRDSAMYRCASSLEAGVQTQYFGPGTRLLVL.

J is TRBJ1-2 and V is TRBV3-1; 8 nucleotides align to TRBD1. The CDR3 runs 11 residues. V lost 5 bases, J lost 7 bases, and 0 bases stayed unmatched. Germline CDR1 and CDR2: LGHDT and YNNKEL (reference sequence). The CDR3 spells CASSTGGGYTF. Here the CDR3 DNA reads TGTGCCAGCAGCACAGGGGGTGGCTACACCTTC.

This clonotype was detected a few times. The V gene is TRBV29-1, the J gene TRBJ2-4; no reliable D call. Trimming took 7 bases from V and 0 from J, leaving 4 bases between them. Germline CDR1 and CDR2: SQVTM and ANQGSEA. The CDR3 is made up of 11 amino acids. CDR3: CSARAKNIQYF. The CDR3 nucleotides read TGCAGCGCTAGAGCCAAAAACATTCAGTACTTC.

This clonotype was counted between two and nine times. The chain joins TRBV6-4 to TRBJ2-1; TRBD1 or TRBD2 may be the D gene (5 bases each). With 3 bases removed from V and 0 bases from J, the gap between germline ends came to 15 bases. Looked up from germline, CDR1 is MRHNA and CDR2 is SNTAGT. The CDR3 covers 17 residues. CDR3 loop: CASSERGERSSYNEQFF. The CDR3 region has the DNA TGTGCCAGCAGTGAACGGGGCGAACGAAGCTCCTACAATGAGCAGTTCTTC.